The 16 T cell receptor beta chains presented below share a single source sample, sequenced in a study of cytomegalovirus exposure and HLA in healthy donors. 13 Jbeta primers and 60 Vbeta primers were used for the PCR. Libraries were prepared by immunoSEQ multiplex PCR; TCRdb keeps only in-frame clonotypes and omits some of them. The sample holds approximately 160,000 clones; 60% to 80% are singletons and the top ten take around 14%. Sequenced: PBMCs. The receptors come from a woman aged 45-65 years in good health and CMV-seropositive.

The chain uses TRBV7-9 and TRBJ1-1; perhaps TRBD1 as D (5 bases). CDR1 SEHNR and CDR2 FQNEAQ come from the germline V gene (reference sequence). This CDR3 contains 13 residues. The V end was cut by 0 bases, the J end by 11 bases, with 13 bases between. The CDR3 nucleotides read TGTGCCAGCAGCTTAGCGGGGGGGACCCCCGCTTTCTTT. Its translation: CASSLAGGTPAFF.

The chain joins TRBV5-5 to TRBJ1-1, with 7 bases lining up with TRBD1. The germline V gene encodes CDR1 SGHKS and CDR2 YYEKEE (reference sequence). V gave up 3 bases and J gave up 2 bases; unmatched junction bases: 4. This CDR3 is built from 14 residues. In DNA, the CDR3 is TGTGCCAGCAGCTGGAACAGGGGAAACACTGAAGCTTTCTTT. As protein: CASSWNRGNTEAFF.

The chain carries TRBV5-4 and TRBJ1-6; 9 positions match TRBD1. CDR3 length: 16 amino acids. Germline-derived CDR1 and CDR2 are SGHNT and YYREEE (reference sequence). The trim removed 0 bases at V and 10 bases at J, leaving 8 bases unmatched. The CDR3 coding sequence is TGTGCCAGCAGCTTGGGGGACAGGGAGACCGGCTCACCCCTCCACTTT. As protein: CASSLGDRETGSPLHF. The full variable domain, completed using reference TRBV5-4 and TRBJ1-6, is ETGVTQSPTHLIKTRGQQVTLRCSSQSGHNTVSWYQQALGQGPQFIFQYYREEENGRGNFPPRFSGLQFPNYSSELNVNALELDDSALYLCASSLGDRETGSPLHFGNGTRLTVT.

This clone has just one count. This chain uses TRBV10-3 with TRBJ1-1, with TRBD1 matching over 8 bases. Germline V CDR1 and CDR2: ENHRY, SYGVKD. Trimming at V came to 4 bases and at J to 1 base, leaving 2 bases not matched to a gene. The CDR3 spans 14 residues. The CDR3 protein is CAISAQGGNTEAFF. The CDR3 DNA reads as TGTGCCATCAGTGCACAGGGGGGGAACACTGAAGCTTTCTTT.

V usage is TRBV30 and J usage is TRBJ1-3; TRBD1 matches at 8 bases. Germline CDR1 is GTSNPN and CDR2 is SVGIG (reference sequence). The CDR3 contains 15 residues. V lost 7 bases and J lost 3; bases outside the gene matches: 11. CDR3 coding DNA: TGTGCCTACCGGACAGGGTCCTCGGGTGGAAACACCATATATTTT. Translation: CAYRTGSSGGNTIYF.

The V gene is TRBV13, the J gene TRBJ2-5, with 7 bases fitting TRBD1. The V gene end was trimmed by 0 bases and the J gene end by 1 base; junction bases not matched to a gene: 5. Germline-derived CDR1 and CDR2 are PRHDT and FYEKMQ (reference sequence). This CDR3 has 16 amino acids. The chain's CDR3 is CASSLGGQVLQETQYF. Here the CDR3 DNA reads TGTGCCAGCAGCTTAGGCGGACAGGTACTCCAAGAGACCCAGTACTTC.

The chain is built from TRBV7-3 and TRBJ2-3, with 8 bases fitting TRBD1. Germline CDR1 reads SGHTA; CDR2 reads FQGTGA. The CDR3 loop spans 15 amino acids. V shed 4 bases and J 0 bases; nucleotides not matched to a gene: 3. This CDR3 reads CASSSRGRSTDTQYF. CDR3 nucleotides: TGTGCCAGCAGCTCCAGGGGGCGTAGCACAGATACGCAGTATTTT.

The V gene is TRBV12-5, the J gene TRBJ1-2; D may be TRBD1 (5 bases). The CDR3 covers 13 residues. Germline assignment: CDR1 LGHNT and CDR2 FRNRAP. V lost 6 bases, J lost 4 bases, and 12 bases lay in between. The CDR3 spells CASGGGVSYGYTF. The CDR3 nucleotides read TGTGCTAGTGGCGGGGGGGTTAGCTATGGCTACACCTTC.

V gene TRBV4-1 combines with J gene TRBJ2-2, with D unresolved. Germline V gives CDR1 MGHRA, CDR2 YSYEKL. V was trimmed by 0 bases and J by 4 bases, leaving 12 bases between them. The CDR3 length is 16 residues. CDR3 amino acids: CASSQDMPAITGELFF. Written as DNA, the CDR3 is TGCGCCAGCAGCCAAGATATGCCAGCGATCACCGGGGAGCTGTTTTTT.

The chain combines TRBV5-1 with TRBJ2-3; D remains ambiguous. Trimming took 0 bases from V and 2 from J, leaving 10 bases between them. The CDR3 covers 15 residues. Per the germline V gene, CDR1 is SGHRS and CDR2 is YFSETQ. The CDR3 DNA sequence: TGCGCCAGCAGCTTGGGAGGCAGAATCACAGATACGCAGTATTTT. It yields the protein CASSLGGRITDTQYF.

This sequence joins TRBV19 and TRBJ1-4; the D is unclear. CDR3 length: 14 residues. Germline CDR1 and CDR2: LNHDA and SQIVND (reference sequence). Trimming took 3 bases from V and 2 from J, leaving 7 bases between them. The CDR3 spells CASSISGTNEKLFF. The CDR3 DNA follows: TGTGCCAGTAGTATCTCGGGGACTAATGAAAAACTGTTTTTT.

This sequence joins TRBV6-1 and TRBJ1-5, with a possible D match to TRBD1 (5 bases). Germline V gene data show CDR1 as MNHNS and CDR2 as SASEGT. The CDR3 spans 13 residues. V lost 11 bases and J lost 5, with 16 bases in between. CDR3 region: CAGGLGIYQPQHF. CDR3 nucleotide sequence: TGTGCCGGGGGACTTGGGATCTATCAGCCCCAGCATTTT.

Details on this clone: The sample carries other DNA sequences with the same CDR3. The chain has TRBV5-1 and TRBJ2-5; perhaps TRBD1 as D (5 bases). The V end lost 4 bases, the J end lost 1 base, and 8 bases lay between the germline ends. CDR1 SGHRS and CDR2 YFSETQ come from the germline V gene. This CDR3 is built from 13 residues. The CDR3 region is CASSPRGQETQYF. The CDR3 nucleotides read TGCGCCAGCAGCCCTAGGGGCCAAGAGACCCAGTACTTC.

The gene calls are TRBV11-2 and TRBJ2-1; D gene unclear. The V end lost 5 bases, the J end lost 5 bases, and 10 bases lay between the germline ends. This CDR3 spans 13 amino acids. Germline CDR1 SGHAT, CDR2 FQNNGV. The DNA for the CDR3 is TGTGCCAGCAGCCCAACAGCCCACAATGAGCAGTTCTTC. It yields the protein CASSPTAHNEQFF.

This chain joins TRBV7-3 and TRBJ1-6; TRBD1 aligns across 8 bases. The germline V gene has CDR1 SGHTA and CDR2 FQGTGA. The CDR3 is made up of 15 amino acids. The junction had 7 bases not matched to a gene; V was cut back by 5 bases and J by 7 bases. CDR3 sequence: CASSVQGDLNSPLHF. DNA of the CDR3: TGTGCCAGCAGCGTACAGGGGGACCTCAATTCACCCCTCCACTTT.

The J gene is TRBJ1-1, the V gene TRBV14; 8 nucleotides match TRBD1. Germline V CDR1 and CDR2: SGHDN, FVKESK. The ends lost 1 base at V and 3 bases at J; junction bases unmatched: 1. This CDR3 is built from 14 residues. The CDR3 sequence is CASSQVRGHTEAFF. CDR3 sequence (DNA): TGTGCCAGCAGCCAAGTCAGGGGGCACACTGAAGCTTTCTTT.